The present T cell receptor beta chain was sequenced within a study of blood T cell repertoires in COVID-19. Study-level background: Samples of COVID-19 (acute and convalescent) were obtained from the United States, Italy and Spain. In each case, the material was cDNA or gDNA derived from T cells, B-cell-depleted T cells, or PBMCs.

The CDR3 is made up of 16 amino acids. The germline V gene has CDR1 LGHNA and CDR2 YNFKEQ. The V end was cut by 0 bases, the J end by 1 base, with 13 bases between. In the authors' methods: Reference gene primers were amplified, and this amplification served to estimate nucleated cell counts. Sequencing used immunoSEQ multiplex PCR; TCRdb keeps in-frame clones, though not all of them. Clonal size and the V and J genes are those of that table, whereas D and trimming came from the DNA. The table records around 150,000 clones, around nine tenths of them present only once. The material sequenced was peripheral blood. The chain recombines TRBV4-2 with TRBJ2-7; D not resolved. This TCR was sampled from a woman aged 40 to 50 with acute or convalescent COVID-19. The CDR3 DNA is TGTGCCAGCAGCCAAGATCCCCCGGGTAGTTCCTACGAGCAGTACTTC. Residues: CASSQDPPGSSYEQYF.